These T cell receptor beta chains were read from a single sample in a study of cytomegalovirus exposure and HLA in healthy donors. Produced via immunoSEQ multiplex PCR; TCRdb's table is partial and in-frame only. Of roughly 150,000 clones in the sample, 70% to 85% were seen once. Material: PBMCs. Source of these receptors: a woman between 50 and 59 years old in good health and CMV-seropositive. Both conserved end residues are part of each CDR3. The D gene is left open where the match is weak. Rows give clone size only sometimes, using once, few, many, or a class for an expanded clone.

>TRBV27|NA|TRBJ1-1|TRBD1
TGTGCCAGCAGTTTATTCGGACCTGTGACAGGGGCAGACACTGAAGCTTTCTTT
CASSLFGPVTGADTEAFF
>TRBV2|NA|TRBJ1-1|NA
TGTGCCAGCAGAAAGACCCCCAAGGGGACTGAAGCTTTCTTT
CASRKTPKGTEAFF
>TRBV2|NA|TRBJ2-7|TRBD1
TGTGCCATTAGACCGGGACAGGGATACGAGCAGTACTTC
CAIRPGQGYEQYF
>TRBV4-3|NA|TRBJ2-1|TRBD2
TGCGCCAGCAGCCAAGAAAGTCCGGCGGGGGGGCCTCATAATGAGCAGTTCTTC
CASSQESPAGGPHNEQFF
>TRBV27|NA|TRBJ1-1|TRBD1
TGTGCCAGCGCCAGGACAGGGGGCCACGGCACTGAAGCTTTCTTT
CASARTGGHGTEAFF
>TRBV6-5|NA|TRBJ1-4|TRBD1
TGTGCCAGCAGTAACAACAGGGGGACTAATGAAAAACTGTTTTTT
CASSNNRGTNEKLFF
>TRBV9|few|TRBJ1-5|TRBD1
TGTGCCAGCAGCGCCGAACGCCTTTTGGACAGGGGGGATAGCAATCAGCCCCAGCATTTT
CASSAERLLDRGDSNQPQHF
>TRBV19|NA|TRBJ2-6|NA
TGTGCCAGTAGAGTGAGGGACTCTGGGGCCAACGTCCTGACTTTC
CASRVRDSGANVLTF
>TRBV6-6|NA|TRBJ2-3|TRBD2
TGTGCCAGCACCCTAGCGGGGTTCACAGATACGCAGTATTTT
CASTLAGFTDTQYF
>TRBV10-2|once|TRBJ1-1|NA
TGCGCCAGCACAATGACAGTGGTGGGGAACACTGAAGCTTTCTTT
CASTMTVVGNTEAFF
>TRBV7-9|NA|TRBJ2-7|TRBD1
TGTTCCAGCAGCCCATACTCGACCGGGACAGTATACGAGCAGTACTTC
CSSSPYSTGTVYEQYF